This entry is about one TCR beta chain. Its antigen remains unidentified. Per-nucleotide qualities are absent, and no much larger clonotype sits a single base away. This sample was included in a study of T cell responses to AZD1222 COVID-19 vaccine (dated by TCRdb to the early 2020s). About the study as a whole: AZD1222 recipients given second doses at about 4 weeks or at about 12 weeks were pooled, since spike-specific TCR depth and breadth were not found to differ between the two schedules. TCR sequencing was performed for fewer than 250 trial participants, of whom about 210 were given two doses of AZD1222 and about 25 were given two doses of MenACWY control vaccine. Trial participants were enrolled into age subgroups of 18-55, 56-69 and 70-plus years, which contained 148, 28 and 57 TCR-sequenced participants, respectively.

What the study reported, not specific to this receptor: Participants were mostly white British, with more females than males. The authors suggested clonal diversity may have been underestimated. Vaccine-associated CD4 TCRs spanned the whole spike protein, with dominant responses in regions 160-218 and 743-854. The 56-69-year group was small, and its depth increase did not reach significance, likely because of low power. A significant rise in spike-specific TCR breadth and depth was observed after two AZD1222 doses relative to day 0 and relative to MenACWY recipients. Reportedly, close to half of the unique spike-specific TCRs recognized epitopes lying outside the regions that are mutated in the B.1.351 and B.1.1.7 variants. Because no day 14 peak-response samples were available, repertoires were characterized only after the peak T cell response. Only a handful of AZD1222 recipients were SARS-CoV-2 seropositive at baseline, limiting conclusions about previously exposed vaccinees.

The CDR3 regions of human TCRbeta chains were analyzed by immunosequencing. As for how the authors treated the data: Repertoire TCRs were checked for matches against a reference library of SARS-CoV-2-specific TCRs that had been generated using the MIRA antigen-specificity platform. Breadth was defined as the fraction of unique TCRs that were SARS-CoV-2-associated, and depth was defined as the fraction of total T cells that were SARS-CoV-2-associated. Using the MIRA data, every spike-specific TCR was mapped to the spike region that the TCR reacted to and assigned to either a CD4 or a CD8 class. Log10-transformed breadth and depth values were compared by one-way ANOVA with Sidak's multiple comparisons tests. TCRdb carries this immuneACCESS record with in-frame sequences only. Its versions omit some clonotypes, under half of them owing to an unresolved V gene in the studies checked, with the rest unexplained. For V, J and clone size, that table is used; D and trimming come from the DNA. This sample holds 110,000 or so clones; roughly nine tenths were observed only once. The ten largest clones take up more than 4.5% of the sample.

CDR1 and CDR2, per the germline V gene (reference sequence), are GTSNPN and SVGIG. From its cysteine to its phenylalanine, the CDR3 spans 11 amino acids. Left in the record is the CDR3 DNA by itself, 33 bases read in frame from the first base. Deletion took 3 bases off V and 3 bases off J, with a span of 5 bases between the germline ends. The sample's time point label, decoded: baseline before first vaccination. The vaccinee samples were drawn from two UK trials, COV001 and COV002, one of which was a single-blind randomized controlled phase 2/3 trial testing AZD1222 (ChAdOx1 nCoV-19) in healthy adults. Trial participant PBMC samples were collected at day 0 and day 28 after the second dose for TCRbeta chain sequencing.

The sample was peripheral blood, taken on day 0 of AZD1222 vaccination. The chain is made from TRBV30 and TRBJ1-1, with an unclear D gene assignment. The TCR was taken from an adult in good health. The CDR3 region: CAWRSDTEAFF. Here is the DNA: TGTGCCTGGAGGTCCGACACTGAAGCTTTCTTT.